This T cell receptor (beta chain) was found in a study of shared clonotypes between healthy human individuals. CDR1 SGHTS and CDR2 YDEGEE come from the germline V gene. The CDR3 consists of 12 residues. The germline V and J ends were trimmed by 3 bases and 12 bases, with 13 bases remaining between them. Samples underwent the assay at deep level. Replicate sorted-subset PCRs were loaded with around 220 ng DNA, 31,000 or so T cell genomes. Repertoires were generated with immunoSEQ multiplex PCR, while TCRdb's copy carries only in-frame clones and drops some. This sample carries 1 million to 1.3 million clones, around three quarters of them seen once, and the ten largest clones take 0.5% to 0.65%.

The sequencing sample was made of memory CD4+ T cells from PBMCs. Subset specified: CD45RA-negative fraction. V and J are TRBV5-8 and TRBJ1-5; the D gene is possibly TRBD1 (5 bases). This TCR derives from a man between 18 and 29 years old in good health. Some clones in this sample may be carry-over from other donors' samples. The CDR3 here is CASSSGQGVQHF. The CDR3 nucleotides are TGTGCCAGCAGCTCGGGGCAGGGCGTCCAGCATTTT.